This T cell receptor (beta chain) came from a study of blood T cells in healthy people across ages. This clonotype was seen ten or more times. The CDR3 runs 18 residues. The junction had 6 bases not matched to a gene; V was cut back by 1 base and J by 0 bases. Germline CDR1 and CDR2: LGHNA and YSLEER. The second PCR ran about 6 to 12 cycles with a sample-barcoded 5' primer and J-beta primers. MiXCR, run by TCRdb on the 5' RACE reads, gives a single entry per CDR3 protein. The sample contains some 900,000 distinct CDR3 sequences, roughly 26% of which appear only once. Sequenced material: blood. The TCR was taken from a woman aged 80 or older in good health. The chain joins TRBV4-3 to TRBJ2-7; 13 bases line up with TRBD2. In nucleotides, the CDR3 is TGCGCCAGCAGCCAAGGACTAGCGGGGGGCCTCAGCTCCTACGAGCAGTACTTC. Its translation is CASSQGLAGGLSSYEQYF.